This TCR beta chain was profiled in a study of blood T cell repertoires in COVID-19. Study-level information: Spain, Italy and the United States supplied samples that represented acute and convalescent COVID-19. Sources were T cells, B-cell-depleted T cells, or PBMCs; the material itself was cDNA or gDNA.

V was shortened by 1 base and J by 1 base, with 10 bases between the two germline ends. The CDR3 runs 16 residues. Germline CDR1 is LGHNA and CDR2 is YNFKEQ. In the original workflow: The authors estimated nucleated cell counts from reference gene primer amplification. The repertoire was sequenced with immunoSEQ multiplex PCR; TCRdb's copy has only in-frame clones and lacks some. D and trimming come from the DNA, and the V and J calls and clone size come from that table. The data show 90,000 or so clones, more than 75% seen once. The specimen was peripheral blood. The TCR sequence derives from a human donor in a cohort sampled during active COVID-19. The chain carries TRBV4-2 and TRBJ2-2, with a tentative D call TRBD2 (6 bases). The CDR3 loop is CASSQVFSGNTGELFF. CDR3 nucleotides: TGTGCCAGCAGCCAAGTGTTTAGCGGGAACACCGGGGAGCTGTTTTTT.